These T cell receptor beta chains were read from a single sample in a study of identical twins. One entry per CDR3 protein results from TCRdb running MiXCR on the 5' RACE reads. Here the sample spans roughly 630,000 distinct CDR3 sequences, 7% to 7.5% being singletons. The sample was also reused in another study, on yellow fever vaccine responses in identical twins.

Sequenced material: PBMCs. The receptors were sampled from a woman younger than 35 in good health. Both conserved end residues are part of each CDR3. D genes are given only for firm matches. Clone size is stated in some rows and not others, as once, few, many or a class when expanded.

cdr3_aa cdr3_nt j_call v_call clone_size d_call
CAISLSSGVQGSYEQYF TGTGCCATCAGCTTATCTTCAGGGGTGCAGGGCTCCTACGAGCAGTACTTC TRBJ2-7 TRBV10-3 many -
CATSDGERETSEQYF TGTGCCACCAGTGACGGAGAGCGGGAGACCTCCGAGCAGTACTTC TRBJ2-7 TRBV24-1 many TRBD2
CASSYGGLGYNEQFF TGTGCCAGCAGTTACGGGGGCCTGGGCTACAATGAGCAGTTCTTC TRBJ2-1 TRBV6-5 - -
CASSYASGGSGELFF TGTGCCAGCAGTTACGCTAGCGGGGGTTCCGGGGAGCTGTTTTTT TRBJ2-2 TRBV6-5 few TRBD2
CASSQDGTDYGYTF TGCGCCAGCAGCCAAGATGGTACCGACTATGGCTACACCTTC TRBJ1-2 TRBV4-1 many -
CASSPTSGGFWVGELFF TGTGCCAGCAGTCCGACTAGCGGGGGATTCTGGGTCGGGGAGCTGTTTTTT TRBJ2-2 TRBV6-1 - TRBD2
CASSLPGLAREEQYF TGTGCCAGCAGCTTGCCGGGACTAGCGAGAGAAGAGCAGTACTTC TRBJ2-7 TRBV7-9 - TRBD2
CASSLEVGREQYF TGTGCCAGCAGCCTGGAAGTCGGGAGGGAGCAGTACTTC TRBJ2-7 TRBV11-2 - TRBD2
CASNSQAYNEQFF TGTGCCAGCAATTCACAGGCGTACAATGAGCAGTTCTTC TRBJ2-1 TRBV6-2/TRBV6-3 few -
CASSRLAGGPREFF TGTGCCAGCAGTAGACTAGCGGGAGGGCCCCGGGAGTTCTTC TRBJ2-1 TRBV27 many TRBD2
CASSFSPRGPYGYTF TGTGCCAGCAGTTTCTCCCCACGGGGGCCCTATGGCTACACCTTC TRBJ1-2 TRBV6-5 few -
CASSNGQGGSKNIQYF TGCGCCAGCAGCAACGGACAGGGGGGTTCCAAAAACATTCAGTACTTC TRBJ2-4 TRBV5-1 - TRBD1
CQSGSSYNEQFF TGCCAGTCGGGGAGCTCCTACAATGAGCAGTTCTTC TRBJ2-1 TRBV29-1 few -
CASSQQTGKLFF TGTGCCAGCAGCCAACAGACAGGAAAACTGTTTTTT TRBJ1-4 TRBV3-1 few -
CASSWTGEKLFF TGTGCCAGCAGCTGGACAGGGGAAAAACTGTTTTTT TRBJ1-4 TRBV12-3/TRBV12-4 many TRBD1
CASGSQPTEAFF TGCGCCTCGGGGAGCCAGCCCACTGAAGCTTTCTTT TRBJ1-1 TRBV5-1 many -
CASSMVYTEAFF TGTGCCAGTAGTATGGTATACACTGAAGCTTTCTTT TRBJ1-1 TRBV19 many -
CASSSPGTGYQPQHF TGTGCCAGCAGCTCCCCCGGGACAGGGTATCAGCCCCAGCATTTT TRBJ1-5 TRBV7-8 - TRBD1
CASRPSRDSGNEQFF TGTGCCAGCAGGCCCAGTCGGGACAGTGGAAATGAGCAGTTCTTC TRBJ2-1 TRBV6-1 few TRBD1
CASSDAGDNEQFF TGCGCCAGCAGTGACGCCGGCGACAATGAGCAGTTCTTC TRBJ2-1 TRBV10-2 many -
CASFTRAGVTYEQYF TGTGCCAGCTTCACACGAGCGGGAGTGACCTACGAGCAGTACTTC TRBJ2-7 TRBV27 few TRBD2
CASSFRPSGARETQYF TGTGCCAGCAGTTTTCGGCCTAGCGGGGCCCGAGAGACCCAGTACTTC TRBJ2-5 TRBV28 - TRBD2
CARQQGGYEQYF TGCGCCAGACAACAGGGTGGGTACGAGCAGTACTTC TRBJ2-7 TRBV5-1 - -
CSAREGIEAGVNYNEQFF TGCAGTGCTAGGGAGGGGATTGAAGCGGGAGTCAACTACAATGAGCAGTTCTTC TRBJ2-1 TRBV20-1 few TRBD2
CASSLRMEKNTEAFF TGTGCCAGCAGCCTTCGTATGGAGAAGAACACTGAAGCTTTCTTT TRBJ1-1 TRBV11-2 few -
CASSSRVNHEAFF TGCGCCAGCAGCTCGAGGGTGAACCATGAAGCTTTCTTT TRBJ1-1 TRBV5-1 many -
CASSLVSRGLDEQYF TGTGCCAGCAGTTTAGTGAGCAGGGGGCTCGACGAGCAGTACTTC TRBJ2-7 TRBV27 - TRBD1
CASSQDFGSDYGYTF TGCGCCAGCAGCCAAGATTTCGGGTCCGACTATGGCTACACCTTC TRBJ1-2 TRBV4-1 few -
CSVDNRLAGGSELDTQYF TGCAGCGTCGACAACCGGCTAGCGGGGGGGTCGGAATTGGATACGCAGTATTTT TRBJ2-3 TRBV29-1 - TRBD2
CASSHRLAGRDEQFF TGTGCCAGCAGCCACCGACTAGCGGGGAGGGATGAGCAGTTCTTC TRBJ2-1 TRBV7-9 few TRBD2
CASSLKNRVDGYTF TGTGCCAGCAGTTTAAAAAACAGGGTGGATGGCTACACCTTC TRBJ1-2 TRBV12-3/TRBV12-4 many -
CATSDPMTGRAFF TGTGCCACCAGTGACCCAATGACAGGGCGAGCTTTCTTT TRBJ1-1 TRBV24-1 few TRBD1
CASSLWTGISYEQYF TGTGCCAGCAGCTTATGGACAGGGATCTCCTACGAGCAGTACTTC TRBJ2-7 TRBV7-9 many TRBD1
CATSLGNEQFF TGTGCCACCAGTCTGGGGAATGAGCAGTTCTTC TRBJ2-1 TRBV24-1 many -
CASRPSDIFYGYTF TGCGCCAGCCGCCCCTCCGACATTTTCTATGGCTACACCTTC TRBJ1-2 TRBV5-1 - -
CASRKTGNQPQHF TGTGCCAGCAGGAAGACAGGTAATCAGCCCCAGCATTTT TRBJ1-5 TRBV12-3/TRBV12-4 many -
CASSLRPGPLYGYTF TGTGCCAGCAGTCTCCGACCGGGCCCCCTCTATGGCTACACCTTC TRBJ1-2 TRBV12-3/TRBV12-4 - -
CASSESGAGTWEQFF TGCGCCAGCAGTGAGTCTGGAGCGGGAACGTGGGAGCAGTTCTTC TRBJ2-1 TRBV10-2 many TRBD2
CASSFQRGVQETQYF TGTGCCAGCAGCTTCCAGCGGGGGGTACAAGAGACCCAGTACTTC TRBJ2-5 TRBV7-9 few TRBD2
CASSLLSGVYNEQFF TGCGCCAGCAGCTTACTTAGCGGGGTCTACAATGAGCAGTTCTTC TRBJ2-1 TRBV5-1 - TRBD2
CSARDPRRGYDQPQHF TGCAGTGCTAGAGACCCCCGGCGAGGGTACGATCAGCCCCAGCATTTT TRBJ1-5 TRBV20-1 few -
CASSYGGGNQPQHF TGTGCCAGCAGTTACGGAGGGGGGAATCAGCCCCAGCATTTT TRBJ1-5 TRBV12-3/TRBV12-4 many -
CASSLDGTSGEQFF TGTGCCAGCAGCTTAGACGGGACTAGCGGTGAGCAGTTCTTC TRBJ2-1 TRBV11-2 few TRBD2
CASSLPGPNQPQHF TGTGCCAGCAGCCTACCGGGGCCCAATCAGCCCCAGCATTTT TRBJ1-5 TRBV7-9 few -
CSALAGGGSGANVLTF TGCAGTGCTCTGGCAGGGGGTGGATCTGGGGCCAACGTCCTGACTTTC TRBJ2-6 TRBV20-1 - TRBD1
CASKLLQNTGELFF TGCGCCAGCAAATTACTCCAGAACACCGGGGAGCTGTTTTTT TRBJ2-2 TRBV5-1 many -
CASILRQTVTDTQYF TGTGCCAGCATATTGAGACAGACAGTCACAGATACGCAGTATTTT TRBJ2-3 TRBV7-3 - -
CASSTPSGWDGGETQYF TGTGCCAGCAGTACGCCCTCGGGTTGGGACGGGGGTGAGACCCAGTACTTC TRBJ2-5 TRBV6-1 - -
CASSGQGGYTEAFF TGTGCCAGCAGTGGACAGGGGGGGTACACTGAAGCTTTCTTT TRBJ1-1 TRBV6-1 many TRBD1
CSASPTSGSVPDTQYF TGCAGTGCTAGCCCCACTAGCGGGAGTGTCCCAGATACGCAGTATTTT TRBJ2-3 TRBV20-1 many TRBD2
CASMGTRSNEQFF TGTGCCAGCATGGGGACTAGGTCCAATGAGCAGTTCTTC TRBJ2-1 TRBV2 - TRBD2
CASTPGLSAYEQYF TGTGCCAGCACCCCGGGCCTCTCCGCCTACGAGCAGTACTTC TRBJ2-7 TRBV12-3/TRBV12-4 many -
CSARETSGKYYEQYF TGCAGTGCTAGAGAAACTAGCGGGAAGTACTACGAGCAGTACTTC TRBJ2-7 TRBV20-1 many TRBD2
CASSPPGVPGTGELFF TGTGCCAGCAGCCCACCAGGGGTCCCGGGGACCGGGGAGCTGTTTTTT TRBJ2-2 TRBV7-2 many -